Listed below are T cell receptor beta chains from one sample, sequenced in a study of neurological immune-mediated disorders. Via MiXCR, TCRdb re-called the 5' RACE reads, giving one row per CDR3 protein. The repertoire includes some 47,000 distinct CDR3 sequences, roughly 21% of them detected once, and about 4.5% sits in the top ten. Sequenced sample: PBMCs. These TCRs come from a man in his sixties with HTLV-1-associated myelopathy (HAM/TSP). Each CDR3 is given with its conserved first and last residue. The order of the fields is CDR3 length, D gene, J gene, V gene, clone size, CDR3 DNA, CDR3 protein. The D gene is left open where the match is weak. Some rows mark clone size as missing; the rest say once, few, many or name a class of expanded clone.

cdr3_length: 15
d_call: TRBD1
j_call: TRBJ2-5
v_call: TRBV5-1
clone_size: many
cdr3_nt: TGCGCCAGCAGCCCAGGAAGGGACAGTAAAGAGACCCAGTACTTC
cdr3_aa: CASSPGRDSKETQYF

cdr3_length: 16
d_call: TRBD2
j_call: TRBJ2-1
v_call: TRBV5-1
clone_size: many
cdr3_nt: TGCGCCAGCAGCTTGGATGGCGGGAGGAGAGTTAATGAGCAGTTCTTC
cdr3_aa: CASSLDGGRRVNEQFF

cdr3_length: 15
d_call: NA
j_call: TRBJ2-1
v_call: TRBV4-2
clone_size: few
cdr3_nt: TGTGCCAGCAGCCGTCTCCCGGCTAGCAGCCATGAGCAGTCCTTC
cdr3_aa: CASSRLPASSHEQSF

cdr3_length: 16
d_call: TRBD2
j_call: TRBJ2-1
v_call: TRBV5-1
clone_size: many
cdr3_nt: TGCGCCAGCAGCTGGGGACTAGCGGGGATGTACAATGAGCAGTTCTTC
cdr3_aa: CASSWGLAGMYNEQFF

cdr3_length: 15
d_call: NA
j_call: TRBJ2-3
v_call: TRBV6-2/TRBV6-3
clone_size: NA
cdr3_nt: TGTGCCAGCAGTTACGGCTACCTAGCATCTAGTACGCAGTATTTT
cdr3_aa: CASSYGYLASSTQYF

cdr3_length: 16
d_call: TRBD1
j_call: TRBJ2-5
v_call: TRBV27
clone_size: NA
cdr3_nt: TGTGCCAGCAGTTCCCAAAGGGACAGGTGGTGGGAGACCCAGTACTTC
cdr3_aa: CASSSQRDRWWETQYF

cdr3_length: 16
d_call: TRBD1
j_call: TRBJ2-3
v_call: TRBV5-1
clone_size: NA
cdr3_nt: TGCGCCAGCACCTCACTGACAGGGGGCGGGGCAGATACGCAGTATTTT
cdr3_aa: CASTSLTGGGADTQYF

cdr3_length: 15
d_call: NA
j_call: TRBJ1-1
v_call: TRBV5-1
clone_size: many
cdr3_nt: TGCGCCAGCAGACCCGAGGGTGCCGGGGGCACTGAAGCTTTCTTT
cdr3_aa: CASRPEGAGGTEAFF

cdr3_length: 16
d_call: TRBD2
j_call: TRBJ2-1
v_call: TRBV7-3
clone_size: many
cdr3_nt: TGTGCCAGCAGCTTAGGTGGACTAGCGGCCACAATGAGGCAGTTCTTC
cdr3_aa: CASSLGGLAATMRQFF

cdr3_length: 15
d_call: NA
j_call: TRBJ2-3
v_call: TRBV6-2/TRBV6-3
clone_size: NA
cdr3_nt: TGTGCCAGCAGTTCTCTTCAGGGGGGGATGGATACGCAGTATTTT
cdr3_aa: CASSSLQGGMDTQYF

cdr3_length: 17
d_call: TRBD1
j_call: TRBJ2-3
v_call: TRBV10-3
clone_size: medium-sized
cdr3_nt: TGTGCCATCAGTGAGTCGCCTGGGACAGGGATCACAGATACGCAGTATTTT
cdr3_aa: CAISESPGTGITDTQYF

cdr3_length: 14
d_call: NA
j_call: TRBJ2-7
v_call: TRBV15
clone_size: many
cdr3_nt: TGTGCCACCAGCACAGGGTTGGACTCGGAGGAGCAGTACTTC
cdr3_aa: CATSTGLDSEEQYF

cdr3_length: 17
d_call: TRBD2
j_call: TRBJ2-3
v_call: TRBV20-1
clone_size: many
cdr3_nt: TGCAGTGCTATACCTTTCGAGCGGGAGTCCGTCACAGATACGCAGTATTTT
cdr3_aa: CSAIPFERESVTDTQYF

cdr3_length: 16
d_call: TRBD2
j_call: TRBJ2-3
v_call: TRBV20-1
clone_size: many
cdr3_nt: TGCAGTGGCACTAGCGGGACCCTACACCTCACAGATACGCAGTATTTT
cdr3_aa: CSGTSGTLHLTDTQYF

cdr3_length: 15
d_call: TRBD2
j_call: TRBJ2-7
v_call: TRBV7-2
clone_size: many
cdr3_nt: TGTGCCAGCAGCTTACTTAGCGGGAGGGGGTACGAGCAGTACTTC
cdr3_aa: CASSLLSGRGYEQYF

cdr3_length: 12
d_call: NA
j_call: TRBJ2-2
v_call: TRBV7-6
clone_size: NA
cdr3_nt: TGTGCCAGTGCCCGTGACACCGGGGAGCTGTTTTTT
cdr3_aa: CASARDTGELFF

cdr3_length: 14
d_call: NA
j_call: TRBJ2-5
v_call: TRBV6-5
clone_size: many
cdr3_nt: TGTGCCAGCAGCCTGGGGGCGCTTATAGAGACCCAGTACTTC
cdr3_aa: CASSLGALIETQYF

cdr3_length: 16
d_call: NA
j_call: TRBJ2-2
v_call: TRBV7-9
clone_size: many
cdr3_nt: TGTGCCAGCAGCTCGAGTGGGGAAGCCAACACCGGGGAGCTGTTTTTT
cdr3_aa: CASSSSGEANTGELFF

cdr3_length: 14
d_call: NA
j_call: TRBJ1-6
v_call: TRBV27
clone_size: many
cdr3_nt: TGTGCCAGCAGTCCCGGGACATCGAATTCACCCCTCCACTTT
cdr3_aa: CASSPGTSNSPLHF

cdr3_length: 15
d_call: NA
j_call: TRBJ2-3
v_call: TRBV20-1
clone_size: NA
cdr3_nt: TGCAGTGCTATGGGGACTGGCGGTCTCACAGATACGCAGTATTTT
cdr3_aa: CSAMGTGGLTDTQYF

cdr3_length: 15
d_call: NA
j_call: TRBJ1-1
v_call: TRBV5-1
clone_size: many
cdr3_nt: TGCGCCAGCAGCCCAGCTGGGTCTTTGAACACTGAAGCTTTCTTT
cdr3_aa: CASSPAGSLNTEAFF

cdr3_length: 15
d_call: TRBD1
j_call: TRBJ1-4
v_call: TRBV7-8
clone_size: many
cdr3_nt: TGTGCCAGCAGCTTAGGGACAGGGGAAGGTGAAAAACTGTTTTTT
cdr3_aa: CASSLGTGEGEKLFF

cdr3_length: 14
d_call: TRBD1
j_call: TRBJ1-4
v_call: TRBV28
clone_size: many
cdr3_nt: TGTGCCAGCAGTTTAGGGGGGGACAGTGAAAAACTGTTTTTT
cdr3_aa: CASSLGGDSEKLFF

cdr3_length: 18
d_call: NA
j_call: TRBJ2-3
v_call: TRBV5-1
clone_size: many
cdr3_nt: TGCGCCAGCAGCTTGGGGGGGCTGTCCTGGGGTTCGGCAGATACGCAGTATTTT
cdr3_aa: CASSLGGLSWGSADTQYF

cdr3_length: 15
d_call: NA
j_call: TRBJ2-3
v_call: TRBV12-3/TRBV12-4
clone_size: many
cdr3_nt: TGTGCCAGCAGTCCCCCGCTAGAGCAAACAGATACGCAGTATTTT
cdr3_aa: CASSPPLEQTDTQYF

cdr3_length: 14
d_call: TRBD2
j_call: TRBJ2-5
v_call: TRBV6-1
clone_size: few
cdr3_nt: TGTGCCAGCAGGGGACTAGCGGCCCAAGAGACCCAGTACTTC
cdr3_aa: CASRGLAAQETQYF

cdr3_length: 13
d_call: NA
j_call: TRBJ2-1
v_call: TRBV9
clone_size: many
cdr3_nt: TGTGCCAGCAGCGCCGACGGCTACAATGAGCAGTTCTTC
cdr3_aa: CASSADGYNEQFF

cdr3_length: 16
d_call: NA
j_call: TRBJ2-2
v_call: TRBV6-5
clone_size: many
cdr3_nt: TGTGCCAGCAGTCTGACCGGGACTTTGAACACCGGGGAGCTGTTTTTT
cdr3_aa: CASSLTGTLNTGELFF

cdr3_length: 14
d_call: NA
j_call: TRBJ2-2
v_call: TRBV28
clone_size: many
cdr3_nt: TGTGCCAGCAGTTTAGGGACCTTCACCGGGGAGCTGTTTTTT
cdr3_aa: CASSLGTFTGELFF

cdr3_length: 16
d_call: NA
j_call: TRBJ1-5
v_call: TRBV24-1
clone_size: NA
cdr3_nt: TGTGCCACCAGTGATTTTAGAGGGGTTGGCAATCAGCCCCAGCATTTT
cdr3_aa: CATSDFRGVGNQPQHF

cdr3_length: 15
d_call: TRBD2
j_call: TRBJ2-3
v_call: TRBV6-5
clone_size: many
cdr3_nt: TGTGCCAGCAGCCGTAGCGGGGGCCGCACAGATACGCAGTATTTT
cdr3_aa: CASSRSGGRTDTQYF

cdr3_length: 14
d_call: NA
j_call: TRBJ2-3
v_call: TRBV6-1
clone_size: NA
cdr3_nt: TGTGCCAGCAGTCAGGATCCTAGCACAGATACGCAGTATTTT
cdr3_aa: CASSQDPSTDTQYF

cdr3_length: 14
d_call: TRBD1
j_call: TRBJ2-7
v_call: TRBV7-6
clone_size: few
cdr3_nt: TGTGCCAGCAGCTTGACAGGGGACGGGTACGAGCAGTACTTC
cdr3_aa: CASSLTGDGYEQYF

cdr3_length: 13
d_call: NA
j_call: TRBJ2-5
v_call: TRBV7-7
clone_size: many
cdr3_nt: TGTGCTAGCAGCTCGGAACAGGGACTGACCCAGTACTTC
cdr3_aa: CASSSEQGLTQYF

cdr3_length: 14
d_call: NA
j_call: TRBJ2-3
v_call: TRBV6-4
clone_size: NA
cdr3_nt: TGTGCCAGCAGTGACTCCGTGGGAGGAGATACGCAGTATTTT
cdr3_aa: CASSDSVGGDTQYF

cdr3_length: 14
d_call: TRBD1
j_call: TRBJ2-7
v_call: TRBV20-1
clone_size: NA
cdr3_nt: TGCAGTGCAACTACGACAGGGCTATCCTACGAGCAGTACTTC
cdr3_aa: CSATTTGLSYEQYF

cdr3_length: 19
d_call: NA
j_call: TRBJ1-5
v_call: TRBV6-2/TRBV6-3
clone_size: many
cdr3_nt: TGTGCCAGCAGTAAAAGGGGCGGGAGGGAGGCCGGAGGCAATCAGCCCCAGCATTTT
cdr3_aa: CASSKRGGREAGGNQPQHF

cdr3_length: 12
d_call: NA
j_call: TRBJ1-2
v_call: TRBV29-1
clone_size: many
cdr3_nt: TGCAGCGTCCAAGAGACTAACTATGGCTACACCTTC
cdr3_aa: CSVQETNYGYTF

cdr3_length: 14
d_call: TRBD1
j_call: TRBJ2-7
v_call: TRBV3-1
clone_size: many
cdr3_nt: TGTGCCAGCAGCTCGGGACAGGGAACCTACGAGCAGTACTTC
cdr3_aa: CASSSGQGTYEQYF

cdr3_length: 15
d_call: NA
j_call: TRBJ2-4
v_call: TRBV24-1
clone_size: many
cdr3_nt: TGTGCCACCAGTGACGGTCTTAGCAGGGGAAACATTCAGTACTTC
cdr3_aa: CATSDGLSRGNIQYF

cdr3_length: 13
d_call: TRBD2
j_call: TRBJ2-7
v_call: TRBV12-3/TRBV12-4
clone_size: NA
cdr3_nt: TGTGCCAGCATTTTATCGGGGGGAGGCAAGCAGTACTTC
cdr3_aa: CASILSGGGKQYF

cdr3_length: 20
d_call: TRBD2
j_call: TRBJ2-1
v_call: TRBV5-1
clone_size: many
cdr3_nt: TGCGCCAGCAGCCCAGCGGGGCTAGCGGGAGGGGGCCAAATCTACAATGAGCAGTTCTTC
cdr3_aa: CASSPAGLAGGGQIYNEQFF

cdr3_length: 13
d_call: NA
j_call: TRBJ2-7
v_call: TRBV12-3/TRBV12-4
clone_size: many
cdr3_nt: TGTGCCAGCAGTTCGCCTAGCCCCTACGAGCAGTACTTC
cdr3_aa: CASSSPSPYEQYF

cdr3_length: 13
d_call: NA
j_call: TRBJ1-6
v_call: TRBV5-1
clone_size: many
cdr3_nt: TGCGCCAGCAGCTTGGAGGTCGATTCACCCCTCCACTTT
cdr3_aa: CASSLEVDSPLHF

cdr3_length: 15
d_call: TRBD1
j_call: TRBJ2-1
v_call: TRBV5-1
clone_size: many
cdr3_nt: TGCGCCAGCAGCTTGGCCGGGACAGAGCTCAATGAGCAGTTCTTC
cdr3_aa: CASSLAGTELNEQFF

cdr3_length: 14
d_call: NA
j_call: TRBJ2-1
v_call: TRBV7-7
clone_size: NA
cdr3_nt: TGTGCCAGCAGCTTATCGGAGGCCAACAATGAGCAGTTCTTC
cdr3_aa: CASSLSEANNEQFF

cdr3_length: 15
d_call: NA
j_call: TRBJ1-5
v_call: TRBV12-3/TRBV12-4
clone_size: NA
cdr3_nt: TGTGCCAGCAGTCCCGGAAAATTTGGCATTCAGCCCCAGCATTTT
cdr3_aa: CASSPGKFGIQPQHF

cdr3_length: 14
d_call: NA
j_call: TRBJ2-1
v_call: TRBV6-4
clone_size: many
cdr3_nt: TGTGCCAGCAGTGTGGACTCTCGCTACAATGAGCAGTTCTTC
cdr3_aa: CASSVDSRYNEQFF

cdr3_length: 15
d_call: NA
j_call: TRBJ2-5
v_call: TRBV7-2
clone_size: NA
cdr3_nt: TGTGCCAGCAGCCCCCCCCAGGGCCCCCAAGAGACCCAGTACTTC
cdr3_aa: CASSPPQGPQETQYF

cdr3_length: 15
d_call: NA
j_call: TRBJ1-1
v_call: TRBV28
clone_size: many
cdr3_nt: TGTGCCAGCAGTTTTGACGTAACGAAGGGCACTGAAGCTTTCTTT
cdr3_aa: CASSFDVTKGTEAFF

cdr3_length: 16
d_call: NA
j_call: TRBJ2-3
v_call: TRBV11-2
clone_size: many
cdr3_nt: TGTGCCAGCAGCTTAGTAACTAGCTGGGGCACAGATACGCAGTATTTT
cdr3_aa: CASSLVTSWGTDTQYF

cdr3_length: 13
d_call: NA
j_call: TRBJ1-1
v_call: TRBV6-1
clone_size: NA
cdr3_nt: TGTGCCAGCATGACGATACTAAACACTGAAGCTTTCTTT
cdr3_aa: CASMTILNTEAFF

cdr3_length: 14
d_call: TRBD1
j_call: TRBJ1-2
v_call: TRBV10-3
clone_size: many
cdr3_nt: TGTGCCATCAGTGTGCAACAGGGGGAAGATGGCTACACCTTC
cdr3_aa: CAISVQQGEDGYTF

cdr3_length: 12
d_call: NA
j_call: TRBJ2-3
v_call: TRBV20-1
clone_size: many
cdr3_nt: TGCAGTGCTTACAGGAACACAGATACGCAGTATTTT
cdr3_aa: CSAYRNTDTQYF

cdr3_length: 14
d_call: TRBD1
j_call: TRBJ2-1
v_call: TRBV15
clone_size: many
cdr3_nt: TGTGCCACCAGGAACAGGGGGCAATTTGGTGAGCAGTTCTTC
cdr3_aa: CATRNRGQFGEQFF

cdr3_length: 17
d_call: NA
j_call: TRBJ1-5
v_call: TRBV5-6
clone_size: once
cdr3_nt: TGTGCCAGCAGCTTCCGTGACAGCGGAACGTGCAATCAGCCCCAGCATTTT
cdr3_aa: CASSFRDSGTCNQPQHF

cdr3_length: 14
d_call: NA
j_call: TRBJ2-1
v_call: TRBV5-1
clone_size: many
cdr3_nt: TGCGCCAGCAGGCCCACTGTCTCCTACAATGAGCAGTTCTTC
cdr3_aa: CASRPTVSYNEQFF

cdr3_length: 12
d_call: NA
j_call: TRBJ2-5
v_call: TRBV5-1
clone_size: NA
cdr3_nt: TGCGCCAGCAACGGGAACCAAGAGACCCAGTACTTC
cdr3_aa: CASNGNQETQYF

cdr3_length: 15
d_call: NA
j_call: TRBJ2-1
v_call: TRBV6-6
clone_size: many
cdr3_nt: TGTGCCAGCAGTTACCCACAGTTATACTACAATGAGCAGTTCTTC
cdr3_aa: CASSYPQLYYNEQFF